The 17 T cell receptor beta chains presented below share a single source sample, sequenced in a study of siplizumab effects on memory and regulatory T cells. Produced via immunoSEQ multiplex PCR; TCRdb's table is partial and in-frame only. The sample has about 97,000 clones, around 90% seen once. Sequencing was done on a sample of non-Treg CD4+ T cells sorted from blood. The receptors shown here come from a human donor in good health.

The chain joins TRBV4-3 to TRBJ2-4, with 9 bases that match TRBD2. The germline CDR1 and CDR2 sequences are LGHNA and YSLEER. V lost 0 bases and J lost 2; bases outside the gene matches: 8. The CDR3 has 18 residues. The CDR3 coding sequence is TGCGCCAGCAGCCAAGACCCCCCTAGCGGGATCACCAAAAACATTCAGTACTTC. Translation gives CASSQDPPSGITKNIQYF.

This sequence joins TRBV30 and TRBJ1-5; D not resolved. CDR1 is GTSNPN, CDR2 SVGIG, per germline (reference sequence). The CDR3 totals 14 residues. Between the trimmed V and J ends, which lost 1 base and 7 bases, there was a span of 14 bases. CDR3 coding DNA: TGTGCCTGGAGTGGTTACACCAAGGGCCAGCCCCAGCATTTT. Translation gives CAWSGYTKGQPQHF.

This sequence joins TRBV5-5 and TRBJ2-2, with 8 bases matching TRBD2. V gave up 1 base and J gave up 5 bases; unmatched junction bases: 10. The CDR3 spans 17 residues. CDR1 and CDR2 from the germline V gene are SGHKS and YYEKEE (reference sequence). The CDR3 coding sequence is TGTGCCAGCAGCTTGTCCCGGGGTAGCGGGGAGACCGGGGAGCTGTTTTTT. Translation gives CASSLSRGSGETGELFF.

The V gene is TRBV5-1, the J gene TRBJ2-7; D is uncertain. This CDR3 contains 12 residues. V lost 0 bases and J 3 bases, leaving 4 bases between the germline ends. Germline V gives CDR1 SGHRS, CDR2 YFSETQ. Here the CDR3 reads CASSLAFYEQYF. CDR3 nucleotides: TGCGCCAGCAGCTTGGCTTTCTACGAGCAGTACTTC.

The chain uses TRBV5-4 and TRBJ2-5; a weak D match, TRBD1 (6 bases). The CDR3 consists of 12 residues. CDR1 is SGHNT, CDR2 YYREEE, per germline (reference sequence). V lost 4 bases, J lost 5 bases, and 9 bases lay in between. CDR3 in DNA: TGTGCCAGCAGCGATACAGGGGAGACCCAGTACTTC. Its translation is CASSDTGETQYF. Full variable domain (remainder filled in from reference TRBV5-4 and TRBJ2-5): ETGVTQSPTHLIKTRGQQVTLRCSSQSGHNTVSWYQQALGQGPQFIFQYYREEENGRGNFPPRFSGLQFPNYSSELNVNALELDDSALYLCASSDTGETQYFGPGTRLLVL.

The chain uses TRBV9 and TRBJ2-5, with TRBD1 identical over 11 bases. V shed 4 bases, J shed 0 bases, and the junction held 5 bases outside the gene matches. There are 16 residues in the CDR3. Germline CDR1 and CDR2: SGDLS and YYNGEE. CDR3 in DNA: TGTGCCAGCAGCCCATGGACAGGGGGCGACCAAGAGACCCAGTACTTC. It yields the protein CASSPWTGGDQETQYF.

This chain uses TRBV28 with TRBJ1-1; D gene unclear. The V end was cut by 3 bases, the J end by 10 bases, with 9 bases between. Germline V lookup: CDR1 MDHEN, CDR2 SYDVKM. The CDR3 spans 11 residues. The CDR3 DNA reads as TGTGCCAGCAGTTTGACACAGTTAGCTTTCTTT. This gives the protein CASSLTQLAFF.

This sequence joins TRBV5-4 and TRBJ2-1; D possibly corresponds to TRBD2 (6 bases). The CDR3 sequence is 13 residues long. CDR1 SGHNT and CDR2 YYREEE come from the germline V gene (reference sequence). V was clipped by 4 bases and J by 4 bases, with 9 bases between them. The CDR3 nucleotides read TGTGCCAGCAGCAAGCGGGCGTACAATGAGCAGTTCTTC. Translated, it gives CASSKRAYNEQFF.

The J gene is TRBJ2-2, the V gene TRBV5-5; 7 nucleotides match TRBD2. The CDR3 sequence is 16 residues long. Germline CDR1 SGHKS, CDR2 YYEKEE (reference sequence). V was clipped by 5 bases and J by 1 base; unmatched bases: 8. CDR3 protein: CASSTHPGGNTGELFF. The CDR3 DNA reads as TGTGCCAGCAGTACCCACCCGGGAGGGAACACCGGGGAGCTGTTTTTT.

The chain uses TRBV4-3 and TRBJ2-2; a weak D match, TRBD1 (6 bases). Looked up from germline, CDR1 is LGHNA and CDR2 is YSLEER. Trimming took 0 bases from V and 2 from J, leaving 13 bases between them. The CDR3 runs 17 residues. This CDR3 reads CASSQDGGQINTGELFF. DNA for the CDR3: TGCGCCAGCAGCCAAGACGGCGGACAGATAAACACCGGGGAGCTGTTTTTT.

The chain employs TRBV7-3 and TRBJ2-1; D remains unclear. Trimming cost V 5 bases and J 9 bases, with 14 bases left between them. The CDR3 runs 13 residues. CDR1 and CDR2 from the germline V gene are SGHTA and FQGTGA. CDR3 sequence: CASSRRTGGEQFF. In nucleotides, the CDR3 is TGTGCCAGCAGCAGACGGACCGGCGGTGAGCAGTTCTTC.

This chain uses TRBV19 with TRBJ2-1, with 13 bases lining up with TRBD2. Germline CDR1 LNHDA, CDR2 SQIVND (reference sequence). This CDR3 comprises 17 residues. Trimming at V came to 6 bases and at J to 8 bases, leaving 13 bases not matched to a gene. The CDR3 DNA follows: TGTGCCAGTAGACCTACACGGACTAGCGGGAGTTTCCATGAGCAGTTCTTC. It codes for CASRPTRTSGSFHEQFF. The full variable domain, completed using reference TRBV19 and TRBJ2-1, is DGGITQSPKYLFRKEGQNVTLSCEQNLNHDAMYWYRQDPGQGLRLIYYSQIVNDFQKGDIAEGYSVSREKKESFPLTVTSAQKNPTAFYLCASRPTRTSGSFHEQFFGPGTRLTVL.

The chain has TRBV9 and TRBJ2-3; TRBD2 aligns across 7 bases. Trimming cost V 2 bases and J 5 bases; bases outside gene matches: 11. Per germline, CDR1 SGDLS and CDR2 YYNGEE. The CDR3 spans 16 residues. The CDR3 loop reads CASSVLGGSLRDTQYF. In DNA form, the CDR3 reads TGTGCCAGCAGCGTGTTGGGCGGGAGTTTACGAGATACGCAGTATTTT.

The V gene is TRBV19, the J gene TRBJ1-2; D may be TRBD1 (6 bases). This CDR3 contains 14 residues. Per the germline V gene, CDR1 is LNHDA and CDR2 is SQIVND (reference sequence). V lost 3 bases and J 4 bases, leaving 12 bases between the germline ends. The CDR3 is CASSITGRGYGYTF. CDR3 DNA: TGTGCCAGTAGTATTACAGGGCGCGGCTATGGCTACACCTTC.

The genes are TRBV18 and TRBJ1-2; maybe TRBD1 (5 bases). V was trimmed by 5 bases and J by 8 bases, leaving 9 bases between them. CDR3 length: 11 amino acids. Germline CDR1 is KGHSH and CDR2 is LQKENI. The CDR3 spells CASSSTGGYTF. The DNA for the CDR3 is TGTGCCAGCTCATCAACAGGAGGCTACACCTTC.

The J gene is TRBJ1-4, the V gene TRBV29-1, with D perhaps TRBD1 (5 bases). This CDR3 has 14 residues. V was pared by 6 bases and J by 8 bases, with 19 bases between. Germline CDR1 is SQVTM and CDR2 is ANQGSEA. The CDR3 DNA is TGCAGCGTCGCCGACAGCGGTATTCGGGAAAAACTGTTTTTT. As protein: CSVADSGIREKLFF.

The chain combines TRBV5-4 with TRBJ2-7, with D hard to call. This CDR3 comprises 12 residues. V was shortened by 0 bases and J by 3 bases, with 4 bases between the two germline ends. Germline-derived CDR1 and CDR2 are SGHNT and YYREEE (reference sequence). CDR3 residues: CASSLVGYEQYF. CDR3 nucleotides: TGTGCCAGCAGCTTGGTGGGCTACGAGCAGTACTTC.